This T cell receptor beta chain was sequenced in a study of T cell changes during pregnancy in multiple sclerosis. This clone appeared a single time. Measured with immunoSEQ multiplex PCR; TCRdb has only the in-frame clones, and not every one. The repertoire holds some 60,000 clones, with approximately 90% as singletons. Germline-derived CDR1 and CDR2 are GTSNPN and SVGIG (reference sequence). The CDR3 length is 13 residues. Trimming stripped 0 bases from V and 8 bases from J, with 10 bases between. The material was CD4+ T cells from peripheral blood mononuclear cells, obtained in the third trimester of pregnancy. This chain joins TRBV30 and TRBJ1-4; possible D gene TRBD1, 6 bases. This receptor was taken from a female donor with multiple sclerosis, enrolled in a pregnancy study. CDR3 protein: CAWSVQGTEKLFF. The CDR3 nucleotides read TGTGCCTGGAGTGTACAGGGCACGGAAAAACTGTTTTTT.